This T cell receptor beta chain was captured in a study of chemoradiotherapy in HPV16-positive cancers. Study observations and caveats: Candidate HPV-specific clones and E7-related TCR motifs grew in tumor during treatment. Functional assays defining HPV-specific T cells used only two HPV16-positive patients.

On this clone itself: What it binds is unknown.

Using immunoSEQ multiplex PCR, the repertoire was profiled, and TCRdb retains in-frame clones only, with some absent. The repertoire includes about 8,700 clones, approximately 79% of them detected once, and 9% sits in the top ten. V was shortened by 2 bases and J by 4 bases, with 16 bases between the two germline ends. The CDR3 is 16 residues long. The germline V gene encodes CDR1 MNHEY and CDR2 SVGAGI. This clonotype was obtained from a human donor with HPV-associated anogenital cancer. V is TRBV6-5 and J is TRBJ2-3; D is uncertain. The sample here was taken from a patient who underwent chemoradiotherapy. The CDR3 coding sequence is TGTGCCAGCAGTTACAACCCAACACCGGGCGCAGATACGCAGTATTTT. Protein: CASSYNPTPGADTQYF.